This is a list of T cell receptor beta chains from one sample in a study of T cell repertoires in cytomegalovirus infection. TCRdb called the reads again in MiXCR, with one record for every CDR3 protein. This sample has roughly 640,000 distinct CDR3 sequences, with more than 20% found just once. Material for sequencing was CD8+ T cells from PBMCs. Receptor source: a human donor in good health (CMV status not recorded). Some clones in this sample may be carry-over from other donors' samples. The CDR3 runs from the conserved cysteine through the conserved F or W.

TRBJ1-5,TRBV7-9,CASSLGQRNQPQHF
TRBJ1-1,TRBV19,CASSPARRAQNTEAFF
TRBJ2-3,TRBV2,CASSSGGPLSTQYF
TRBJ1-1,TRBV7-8,CASSPEEPWGNTEAFF
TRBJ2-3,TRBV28,CASSFFPGTGVADTQYF
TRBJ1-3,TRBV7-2,CASSRGDTIYF
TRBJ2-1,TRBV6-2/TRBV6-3,CASSYLAGGHNEQFF
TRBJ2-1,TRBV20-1,CSASLPGTGSYNEQFF
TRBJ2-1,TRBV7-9,CASSLARDEQFF
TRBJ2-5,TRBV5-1,CASSFTGAQETQYF
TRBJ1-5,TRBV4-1,CASSQENMGNQPQHF
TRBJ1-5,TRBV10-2,CASRTGDQPQHF
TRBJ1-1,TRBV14,CASSQDYRTVILEAFF
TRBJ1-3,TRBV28,CASASGNTIYF
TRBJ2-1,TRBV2,CATPAGGGYNEQFF
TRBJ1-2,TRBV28,CASSGGQDYGYTF
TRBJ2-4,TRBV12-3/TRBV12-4,CASTPPGGKNIQYF
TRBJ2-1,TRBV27,CASTWTGGGLVEQFF
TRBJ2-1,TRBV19,CASTPRGAGIRNEQFF
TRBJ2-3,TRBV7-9,CASSLLGDRDVVLTDTQYF
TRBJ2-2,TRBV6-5,CASSYLQGVGELFF
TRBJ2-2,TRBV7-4,CASSLGDRVLTGELFF
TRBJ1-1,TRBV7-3,CASSPTPDSTEAFF
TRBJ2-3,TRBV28,CASTAGGGILASTDTQYF
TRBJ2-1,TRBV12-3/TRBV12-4,CASRDLSYNEQFF
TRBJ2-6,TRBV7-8,CASSTPQGEGSGANVLTF
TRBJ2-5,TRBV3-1,CASSQEGGELQETQYF
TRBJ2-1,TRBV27,CASLRNNEQFF
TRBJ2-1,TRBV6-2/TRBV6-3,CASSPWNEQFF
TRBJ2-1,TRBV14,CASSLWGLSSYNEQFF
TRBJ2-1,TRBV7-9,CASSLGGRVNEQFF
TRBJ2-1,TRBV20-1,CSARFRQGGYNEQFF
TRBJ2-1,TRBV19,CASREYNEQFF
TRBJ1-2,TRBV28,CASSAIRTGGEGYTF
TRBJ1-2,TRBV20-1,CSARDRESYGYTF
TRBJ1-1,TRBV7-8,CASSLKGLGTEAFF
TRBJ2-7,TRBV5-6,CASEGGTLYEQYF